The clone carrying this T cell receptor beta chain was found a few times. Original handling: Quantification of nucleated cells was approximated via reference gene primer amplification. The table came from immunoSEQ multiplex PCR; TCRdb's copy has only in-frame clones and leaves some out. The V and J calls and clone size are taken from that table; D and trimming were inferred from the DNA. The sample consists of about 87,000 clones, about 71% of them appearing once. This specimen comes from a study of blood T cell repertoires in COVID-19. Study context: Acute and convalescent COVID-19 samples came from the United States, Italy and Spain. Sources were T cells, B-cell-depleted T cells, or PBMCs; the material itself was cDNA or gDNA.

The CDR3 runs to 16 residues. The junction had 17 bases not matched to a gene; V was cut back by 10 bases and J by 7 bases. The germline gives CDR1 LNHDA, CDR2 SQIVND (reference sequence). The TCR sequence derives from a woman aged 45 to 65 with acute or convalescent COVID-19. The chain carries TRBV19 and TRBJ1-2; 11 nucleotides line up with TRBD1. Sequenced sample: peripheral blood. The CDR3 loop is CATEGTGGRLKGGYTF. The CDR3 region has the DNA TGTGCCACTGAAGGGACAGGGGGACGGTTGAAAGGTGGCTACACCTTC. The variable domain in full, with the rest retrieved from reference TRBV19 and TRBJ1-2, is DGGITQSPKYLFRKEGQNVTLSCEQNLNHDAMYWYRQDPGQGLRLIYYSQIVNDFQKGDIAEGYSVSREKKESFPLTVTSAQKNPTAFYLCATEGTGGRLKGGYTFGSGTRLTVV.